This is a list of T cell receptor beta chains from one sample in a study of beta chain features in type 1 diabetes. Data came from immunoSEQ multiplex PCR; TCRdb stores just in-frame clones and leaves some out. There are roughly 700,000 clones in the sample; about an eighth occur only once, and around 0.022% lies in the top ten. The source material was naive CD4+ T cells from blood. These receptors originate from a man between 18 and 35 years old with type 1 diabetes. Both conserved end residues are part of each CDR3. A D gene is named only where the DNA matches it firmly. A clone size is listed for some rows: how often the clone was seen (once, few, many), or a class if it is expanded.

j_gene	abundance	v_gene	d_gene	CDR3nt	CDR3aa
TRBJ2-7	.	TRBV9	TRBD1	TGTGCCAGCAGCCCCAGACAGGGGTTAGTAGCCTACGAGCAGTACTTC	CASSPRQGLVAYEQYF
TRBJ2-3	.	TRBV6-5	TRBD2	TGTGCCAGCAGTTCCCGACTAGCGAAGAGCACAGATACGCAGTATTTT	CASSSRLAKSTDTQYF
TRBJ1-2	.	TRBV7-2	.	TGTGCCAGCAGCTTATCCAGGGGCTATGGCTACACCTTC	CASSLSRGYGYTF
TRBJ1-5	.	TRBV25-1	.	TGTGCCAGCAGTGAGTCGGGCGGGGGCAATCAGCCCCAGCATTTT	CASSESGGGNQPQHF
TRBJ2-5	few	TRBV16	.	TGTGCCAGCAGCCAACGTCAGGTCCAAGAGACCCAGTACTTC	CASSQRQVQETQYF
TRBJ2-5	.	TRBV27	.	TGTGCCAGCAGTTTATCGATAGTTTCGGAGACCCAGTACTTC	CASSLSIVSETQYF
TRBJ1-4	few	TRBV6-6	TRBD1	TGTGCCAGCAGAACAGGGGTTGGTGAAAAACTGTTTTTT	CASRTGVGEKLFF
TRBJ1-2	.	TRBV29-1	.	TGCAGCGTTGACGGGGGCTGGTACGGCTACACCTTC	CSVDGGWYGYTF
TRBJ1-6	.	TRBV7-2	.	TGTGCCAGCAGCTTAGAAACAGGGATTTCGTCACCCCTCCACTTT	CASSLETGISSPLHF
TRBJ2-1	.	TRBV28	TRBD2	TGTGCCTCGAGGGGTAGCGGGGGCTCCTACAATGAGCAGTTCTTC	CASRGSGGSYNEQFF
TRBJ2-5	.	TRBV7-9	.	TGTGCCAGCAGGGCGACGTACCAAGAGACCCAGTACTTC	CASRATYQETQYF
TRBJ2-3	.	TRBV6-1	TRBD2	TGTGCCAGCACCGGGAGGAAAACAGATACGCAGTATTTT	CASTGRKTDTQYF
TRBJ2-7	.	TRBV15	.	TGTGCCACCAGCAGCAGGAGGGGGGCGCGTTACGAGCAGTACTTC	CATSSRRGARYEQYF
TRBJ2-7	.	TRBV6-1	.	TGTGCCTCCCAGGGGGGGTCCTACTACGAGCAGTACTTC	CASQGGSYYEQYF
TRBJ2-2	few	TRBV5-1	.	TGCGCCAGCAGCCAGACGAGCCAACGAGGCACCGGGGAGCTGTTTTTT	CASSQTSQRGTGELFF
TRBJ2-6	few	TRBV10-3	TRBD1	TGTGCCATCGGCAATGGACAGGGGGACTCTGGGGCCAACGTCCTGACTTTC	CAIGNGQGDSGANVLTF
TRBJ2-1	.	TRBV2	.	TGTGCCAGCAGTGATATGGACCCCTACAATGAGCAGTTCTTC	CASSDMDPYNEQFF
TRBJ2-2	.	TRBV18	.	TGTGCCAGCTCACCTCAGGGTCCGAACACCGGGGAGCTGTTTTTT	CASSPQGPNTGELFF
TRBJ2-5	.	TRBV7-3	.	TGTGCCAGCAGCTTAAATCAGGGTGGGGAGACCCAGTACTTC	CASSLNQGGETQYF
TRBJ1-5	.	TRBV4-1	.	TGCGCCAGCAGCCAAGAGGGGGGGGGAAATCAGCCCCAGCATTTT	CASSQEGGGNQPQHF
TRBJ1-2	.	TRBV7-2	.	TGTGCCAGCAGGTTATCCGCGATAGAGCTGCAGAAATCTAACTATGGCTACACCTTC	CASRLSAIELQKSNYGYTF
TRBJ2-1	.	TRBV6-1	.	TGTGCCAGCAGTGGGGGGGACGGTGGAAACAATGAGCAGTTCTTC	CASSGGDGGNNEQFF
TRBJ2-1	few	TRBV5-6	TRBD2	TGTGCCAGCAGCAAACCGGGACTAGCGGGGGCCCGCTACAATGAGCAGTTCTTC	CASSKPGLAGARYNEQFF
TRBJ2-3	.	TRBV9	TRBD2	TGTGCCAGCAGCGTAGCGCTAGCGGGCTCCACAGATACGCAGTATTTT	CASSVALAGSTDTQYF
TRBJ2-5	few	TRBV30	.	TGTGCCTGTAATCAGGGTTCAGGGGAGACCCAGTACTTC	CACNQGSGETQYF
TRBJ1-1	.	TRBV6-5	.	TGTGCCAGCAGTTACTCTGAGACCGATGGAGCCCTCTTT	CASSYSETDGALF
TRBJ2-2	.	TRBV6-5	.	TGTGCCAGCCTCGGGGGACGGGGTTGGACCGGGGAGCTGTTTTTT	CASLGGRGWTGELFF
TRBJ2-7	.	TRBV5-1	.	TGCGCCAGCAGCCCACCGGGCCCAGCGAAGGGAGAGCAGTACTTC	CASSPPGPAKGEQYF
TRBJ1-2	few	TRBV6-1	.	TGTGCCAGCTGGGTGGAAGCTAACTATGGCTACACCTTC	CASWVEANYGYTF
TRBJ2-5	.	TRBV7-7	.	TGTGCCAGCAGCTTTTCACAGGGCGCGGAGACCCAGTACTTC	CASSFSQGAETQYF
TRBJ2-3	many	TRBV10-3	.	TGTGCCACCTCGACAGGCAGCACAGATACGCAGTATTTT	CATSTGSTDTQYF
TRBJ2-7	.	TRBV5-4	.	TGTGCCAGCAGCTCCCCGGTCGGCTCCTACGAGCAGTACTTC	CASSSPVGSYEQYF
TRBJ1-5	.	TRBV18	.	TGTGCCAGCTCATCCCTGAGGGACATCCGAGATCAGCCCCAGCATTTT	CASSSLRDIRDQPQHF
TRBJ2-7	.	TRBV5-1	.	TGCGCCAGCAGCTCCAGGTCGACCTACGAGCAGTACTTC	CASSSRSTYEQYF
TRBJ2-1	once	TRBV5-1	TRBD1	TGCGCCAGCAGCGACAGGGATGAGCAGTTCTTC	CASSDRDEQFF
TRBJ2-5	.	TRBV4-1	.	TGCGCCAGCAGCCAAGGTCCTAGCGAAGAGACCCAGTACTTC	CASSQGPSEETQYF
TRBJ1-1	.	TRBV4-1	.	TGCGCCAGCAGCCAAGCAAATCTGAACACTGAAGCTTTCTTT	CASSQANLNTEAFF
TRBJ2-7	.	TRBV12-5	.	TGTGCTAGTGCGAGAGAGGTCTCCTACGAGCAGTACTTC	CASAREVSYEQYF
TRBJ1-1	.	TRBV5-1	TRBD1	TGCGCCAGCAGCCCCGGGGGACAGCGGAACACTGAAGCTTTCTTT	CASSPGGQRNTEAFF
TRBJ2-7	few	TRBV30	TRBD2	TGTGCCTGGAGGGACGGGGGGTACTACGAGCAGTACTTC	CAWRDGGYYEQYF
TRBJ1-6	few	TRBV7-6	.	TGTGCCAGCAGCCCTGGACCGGGCTTGGCGTCACCCCTCCACTTT	CASSPGPGLASPLHF
TRBJ2-5	.	TRBV7-9	.	TGTGCCAGCAGCTCAACGACGGTTCAAGAGACCCAGTACTTC	CASSSTTVQETQYF
TRBJ2-5	.	TRBV2	TRBD1	TGTGCCAGCGGGGGAGACAGGGCCCAAGAGACCCAGTACTTC	CASGGDRAQETQYF
TRBJ2-2	.	TRBV27	.	TGTGCCAGCAGTTTAAGAGGGGTCGACACCGGGGAGCTGTTTTTT	CASSLRGVDTGELFF
TRBJ2-1	.	TRBV28	.	TGTGCCAGCAGTTATTTAGGCCAGGGGGGTTATGAGCAGTTCTTC	CASSYLGQGGYEQFF
TRBJ2-7	.	TRBV6-1	TRBD1	TGTGCCAGCAGTGAACACAGGGGGTACTACGAGCAGTACTTC	CASSEHRGYYEQYF
TRBJ2-7	.	TRBV28	TRBD1	TGTGCCAGCACCCCCGGGACAGGGGGCATCGAGCAGTACTTC	CASTPGTGGIEQYF
TRBJ2-3	.	TRBV5-4	TRBD2	TGTGCCAGCAGCCTGGGAGGGTCCAGGAGCACAGATACGCAGTATTTT	CASSLGGSRSTDTQYF
TRBJ1-4	few	TRBV5-4	TRBD1	TGTGCCAGCAGCTTGGGGGGACAGTCAATTGAAAAACTGTTTTTT	CASSLGGQSIEKLFF
TRBJ2-5	few	TRBV21-1	.	TGTGCCAGCAGCAAAGGCGAGACCCAGTACTTC	CASSKGETQYF
TRBJ1-3	few	TRBV10-3	.	TGTGCCATCAGCCCCCCTGGGGACCGAAGCTCTGGAAACACCATATATTTT	CAISPPGDRSSGNTIYF
TRBJ1-5	.	TRBV19	TRBD1	TGTGCCAGTAGTGACAGGGACGATCAGCCCCAGCATTTT	CASSDRDDQPQHF
TRBJ1-1	.	TRBV2	.	TGTGCCAGCAGTATACGCAGGGGAGGCACTGAAGCTTTCTTT	CASSIRRGGTEAFF
TRBJ1-2	.	TRBV28	TRBD1	TGTGCCAGCACCTACACTAGACAGGGGAATGGCTACACCTTC	CASTYTRQGNGYTF